A single sample gave rise to the 21 T cell receptor beta chains below, sequenced in a study of control samples from healthy donors and cancer patients. Method: immunoSEQ multiplex PCR; TCRdb's copy keeps in-frame clones and lacks some. In the table there are about 140,000 clones, approximately 91% of which are singletons. Sequencing input: blood. Receptors were obtained from a woman in her 30s in good health.

V gene TRBV29-1 combines with J gene TRBJ1-1; D is perhaps TRBD1 (5 bases). CDR1 and CDR2 from the germline V gene are SQVTM and ANQGSEA. Trimming removed 3 bases at V and 1 base at J, with 9 bases between. The CDR3 spans 13 residues. CDR3 nucleotide sequence: TGCAGCGTTGAGGCAGGGAGGAACACTGAAGCTTTCTTT. As protein: CSVEAGRNTEAFF.

The gene calls are TRBV7-6 and TRBJ2-7; no clear D. Trimming pared 1 base from V and 0 bases from J, leaving 10 bases between. Per the germline V gene, CDR1 is SGHVS and CDR2 is FNYEAQ. The length of the CDR3 is 15 residues. CDR3 residues: CASSLDTTFSYEQYF. The CDR3 coding sequence is TGTGCCAGCAGCTTAGATACTACGTTCTCCTACGAGCAGTACTTC. The variable domain in full, completed from reference TRBV7-6 and TRBJ2-7, reads GAGVSQSPRYKVTKRGQDVALRCDPISGHVSLYWYRQALGQGPEFLTYFNYEAQQDKSGLPNDRFSAERPEGSISTLTIQRTEQRDSAMYRCASSLDTTFSYEQYFGPGTRLTVT.

This chain uses TRBV7-9 with TRBJ1-3; 7 positions match TRBD1. Germline V gene sequence: CDR1 SEHNR, CDR2 FQNEAQ (reference sequence). The J segment lost 2 bases and the V segment lost 6 bases, leaving 4 bases of the junction unmatched. This CDR3 has 14 amino acids. The CDR3 sequence: CASRGTAAGNTIYF. CDR3 DNA: TGTGCCAGCAGGGGGACAGCTGCTGGAAACACCATATATTTT.

The sample holds a few counts of this clone. V is TRBV6-1 and J is TRBJ1-6, with D possibly TRBD1 on 6 matching bases. CDR3 length: 16 amino acids. The germline CDR1 and CDR2 sequences are MNHNS and SASEGT. Trimming removed 1 base at V and 6 bases at J, with 13 bases between. The CDR3 nucleotides are TGTGCCAGCAGTGAAGTAGCAGGGGAGGGTAATTCACCCCTCCACTTT. This codes for CASSEVAGEGNSPLHF.

The chain joins TRBV6-5 to TRBJ2-1, with 11 bases matching TRBD2. Germline assignment: CDR1 MNHEY and CDR2 SVGAGI. There are 14 residues in the CDR3. Germline trimming cut 8 bases from V and 8 bases from J; bases unmatched to any gene: 8. The CDR3 loop reads CASRLAGGNDEQFF. CDR3 nucleotide sequence: TGTGCCAGCCGTCTAGCGGGAGGTAATGATGAGCAGTTCTTC.

The chain links TRBV9 to TRBJ2-7, with a tentative D call TRBD1 (5 bases). The CDR3 runs 14 residues. Trimming pared 3 bases from V and 2 bases from J, leaving 12 bases between. Germline assignment: CDR1 SGDLS and CDR2 YYNGEE. As DNA, the CDR3 is TGTGCCAGCAGCGAATCAGGGTACGCCTACGAGCAGTACTTC. It yields the protein CASSESGYAYEQYF.

V usage is TRBV4-2 and J usage is TRBJ2-3; 12 bases align to TRBD2. Germline values: CDR1 LGHNA, CDR2 YNFKEQ. Germline trimming cut 4 bases from V and 3 bases from J; bases unmatched to any gene: 14. This CDR3 has 19 amino acids. In DNA form, the CDR3 reads TGTGCCAGCAGCCGCGACTTGCTGACTAGCGGGAGCGGTACAGATACGCAGTATTTT. Encoded protein: CASSRDLLTSGSGTDTQYF.

V and J are TRBV10-3 and TRBJ1-1; 7 bases are a match to TRBD1. This CDR3 comprises 15 residues. Germline CDR1 reads ENHRY; CDR2 reads SYGVKD. V shed 4 bases, J shed 2 bases, and the junction held 7 bases outside the gene matches. The CDR3 spells CAISAKQGTNTEAFF. CDR3 bases: TGTGCCATCAGTGCGAAACAGGGGACAAACACTGAAGCTTTCTTT.

V and J are TRBV6-4 and TRBJ2-1; the D gene could be TRBD1 or TRBD2 (6 bases each). V was pared by 2 bases and J by 6 bases, with 11 bases between. The germline gives CDR1 MRHNA, CDR2 SNTAGT. The CDR3 runs to 14 residues. Here the CDR3 DNA reads TGTGCCAGCAGTGACCCCGGGGGCCCCAATGAGCAGTTCTTC. It yields the protein CASSDPGGPNEQFF.

The genes are TRBV10-1 and TRBJ2-2; D assignment may be TRBD1 or TRBD2 (5 bases each). Germline V lookup: CDR1 WNHNN, CDR2 SYGVQD (reference sequence). CDR3 length: 14 amino acids. V was shortened by 11 bases and J by 5 bases, with 18 bases between the two germline ends. In DNA, the CDR3 is TGCGCCGATCCTGGCCGGGACGGGACCGGGGAGCTGTTTTTT. It codes for CADPGRDGTGELFF.

The count of this clone is one. The chain has TRBV30 and TRBJ1-1; D might be TRBD1 (6 bases). The CDR3 is 20 amino acids. V lost 0 bases, J lost 5 bases, and 31 bases lay in between. CDR1 is GTSNPN, CDR2 SVGIG, per germline (reference sequence). CDR3 coding DNA: TGTGCCTGGAGTGTACCGGTTGAAGCCGGGACAAGAGGGAGGTCGACTGAAGCTTTCTTT. This gives the protein CAWSVPVEAGTRGRSTEAFF.

A note on this clone: Other DNA variants within this sample encode the same CDR3. The chain has TRBV11-2 and TRBJ2-7; D is ambiguous. Germline CDR1 and CDR2: SGHAT and FQNNGV. V lost 1 base and J 6 bases, leaving 4 bases between the germline ends. The CDR3 is made up of 11 amino acids. The CDR3 DNA reads TGTGCCAGCAGCTTAGCTGGCGAGCAGTACTTC. Its translation: CASSLAGEQYF. Variable domain in full (rest from reference TRBV11-2 and TRBJ2-7): EAGVAQSPRYKIIEKRQSVAFWCNPISGHATLYWYQQILGQGPKLLIQFQNNGVVDDSQLPKDRFSAERLKGVDSTLKIQPAKLEDSAVYLCASSLAGEQYFGPGTRLTVT.

This clone has just a few counts. The rearrangement joins TRBV28 to TRBJ2-3; possible D gene TRBD1, 6 bases. The CDR3 is 15 amino acids. Germline values: CDR1 MDHEN, CDR2 SYDVKM. V lost 5 bases, J lost 8 bases, and 20 bases lay in between. Here the CDR3 reads CASSPVPGDLGTQYF. The CDR3 coding sequence is TGTGCCAGCAGTCCAGTCCCAGGGGATTTGGGTACGCAGTATTTT. The full variable domain, rest sourced from reference TRBV28 and TRBJ2-3, is DVKVTQSSRYLVKRTGEKVFLECVQDMDHENMFWYRQDPGLGLRLIYFSYDVKMKEKGDIPEGYSVSREKKERFSLILESASTNQTSMYLCASSPVPGDLGTQYFGPGTRLTVL.

This chain links TRBV12-3 or TRBV12-4 with TRBJ1-1, with D hard to call. This CDR3 contains 11 residues. V lost 3 bases, J lost 7 bases, and 6 bases lay in between. The CDR3 loop reads CASSFLGEAFF. DNA of the CDR3: TGTGCCAGCAGTTTTCTAGGTGAAGCTTTCTTT.

J is TRBJ2-5 and V is TRBV7-2; 7 bases agree with TRBD1. CDR1 SGHTA and CDR2 FQGNSA come from the germline V gene. This CDR3 region has 16 residues. With 2 bases clipped from V and 2 bases from J, the junction kept 8 bases outside the gene matches. CDR3 sequence: CASSLRTGTTQETQYF. CDR3 coding DNA: TGTGCCAGCAGCTTAAGGACAGGAACGACTCAAGAGACCCAGTACTTC.

The chain carries TRBV28 and TRBJ2-7, with 8 bases matching TRBD1. V gave up 1 base and J gave up 4 bases; unmatched junction bases: 15. The germline CDR1 and CDR2 sequences are MDHEN and SYDVKM. The CDR3 runs 18 residues. The CDR3 sequence: CASSLLGAGTGITYEQYF. The CDR3 region has the DNA TGTGCCAGCAGTTTATTAGGGGCCGGGACAGGAATTACGTACGAGCAGTACTTC.

In DNA form, the CDR3 reads TGTGCCAGCAGCCCATTCACAGGGGGTGAAGCTTTCTTT. This translates into CASSPFTGGEAFF. V gene TRBV7-9 combines with J gene TRBJ1-1, with 8 nucleotides matching TRBD1. The CDR3 extends over 13 amino acids. The ends lost 5 bases at V and 7 bases at J; junction bases unmatched: 6. Germline V CDR1 and CDR2: SEHNR, FQNEAQ (reference sequence).

This sequence joins TRBV27 and TRBJ2-3; D call uncertain. Trimming stripped 5 bases from V and 4 bases from J, with 7 bases between. The V gene's germline CDR1 is MNHEY and CDR2 SMNVEV (reference sequence). This CDR3 contains 12 residues. The CDR3 region is CASSNIPDTQYF. Written as DNA, the CDR3 is TGTGCCAGCAGTAATATCCCAGATACGCAGTATTTT.

V and J are TRBV18 and TRBJ2-3; D is possibly TRBD2 (6 bases). Germline V CDR1 and CDR2: KGHSH, LQKENI. V lost 3 bases, J lost 3 bases, and 10 bases lay in between. This CDR3 has 14 residues. The chain's CDR3 is CASSPGSNTDTQYF. The CDR3 nucleotides are TGTGCCAGCTCACCCGGGAGTAATACAGATACGCAGTATTTT.

This chain uses TRBV2 with TRBJ2-1; TRBD2 aligns across 8 bases. The length of the CDR3 is 15 residues. Germline V lookup: CDR1 SNHLY, CDR2 FYNNEI. With 4 bases clipped from V and 5 bases from J, the junction kept 7 bases outside the gene matches. This CDR3 is CASSVWASGHNEQFF. The CDR3, as DNA: TGTGCCAGCAGTGTTTGGGCTAGCGGGCACAATGAGCAGTTCTTC.

V and J are TRBV3-1 (or the pseudogene TRBV3-2) and TRBJ1-4, with 9 bases matching TRBD1. Trimming at V came to 1 base and at J to 7 bases, leaving 4 bases not matched to a gene. CDR1 is LGHDT, CDR2 YNNKEL, per germline (reference sequence). The CDR3 extends over 15 amino acids. The CDR3 loop reads CASSQAGTGTEKLFF. The DNA of the CDR3 is TGTGCCAGCAGCCAAGCCGGGACAGGGACTGAAAAACTGTTTTTT.